The 27 T cell receptor beta chains below come from one sample, sequenced in a study of blood T cell repertoires in COVID-19. Profiling relied on immunoSEQ multiplex PCR, and the TCRdb table lists in-frame clones only, not all of them. The repertoire holds over 200,000 clones, more than 80% seen once, with 1.8% in the top ten. Sequenced input: PBMCs or T cells enriched from blood (not recorded which). The origin of the receptors is a man between 60 and 75 years old who had recovered from COVID-19.

The chain carries TRBV10-3 and TRBJ1-3; D is possibly TRBD1 (5 bases). CDR1 and CDR2 (germline): ENHRY, SYGVKD. The CDR3 covers 15 residues. Trimming shortened V by 0 bases and J by 4 bases, and 10 bases separated the two germline ends. The CDR3 coding sequence is TGTGCCATCAGTGAGTCAGCCAGGGCCGGAAACACCATATATTTT. Translated, it gives CAISESARAGNTIYF.

The V call is TRBV7-2, the J call TRBJ1-1; a possible D gene is TRBD1 (6 bases). With 5 bases removed from V and 4 bases from J, the gap between germline ends came to 20 bases. The CDR3 consists of 16 residues. Germline CDR1 is SGHTA and CDR2 is FQGNSA. The CDR3 region has the DNA TGTGCCAGCAGCCCCGGACCCAGCCCCAGGGGCACTGAAGCTTTCTTT. Protein: CASSPGPSPRGTEAFF.

This clone appeared many times. The rearrangement links TRBV15 to TRBJ2-7; tentatively, D is TRBD1 (5 bases). CDR1 and CDR2 (germline): LNHNV, YYDKDF (reference sequence). The CDR3 spans 15 residues. Between the trimmed V and J ends, which lost 1 base and 2 bases, there was a span of 12 bases. The CDR3 coding sequence is TGTGCCACCAGCAGAGGGGCGCAGGGAACCTACGAGCAGTACTTC. This sequence encodes CATSRGAQGTYEQYF.

This clone was recorded a few times. The V and J genes are TRBV7-2 and TRBJ2-1; 10 bases align to TRBD1. The CDR3 extends over 16 amino acids. Germline CDR1 is SGHTA and CDR2 is FQGNSA. V was pared by 6 bases and J by 8 bases, with 13 bases of the junction left unmatched. The CDR3 loop is CASSHPTGQGRHEQFF. The CDR3 nucleotides read TGTGCCAGCAGTCACCCAACGGGACAGGGGAGGCATGAGCAGTTCTTC.

The rearrangement uses TRBV10-3 and TRBJ2-1; TRBD1 might be the D (6 bases). Germline values: CDR1 ENHRY, CDR2 SYGVKD. V gave up 2 bases and J gave up 2 bases, with 10 bases separating them. The CDR3 runs to 15 residues. The CDR3 spells CAISEARDTYNEQFF. CDR3 DNA: TGTGCCATCAGTGAGGCCCGGGACACCTACAATGAGCAGTTCTTC.

The rearrangement joins TRBV7-2 to TRBJ1-1; a weak D match, TRBD1 (6 bases). Trimming removed 2 bases at V and 1 base at J, with 11 bases between. CDR1 and CDR2 (germline): SGHTA, FQGNSA. The CDR3 has 15 residues. The CDR3 nucleotides read TGTGCCAGCAGCTTAAGGGCAGGGGAGAACACTGAAGCTTTCTTT. Translated: CASSLRAGENTEAFF.

The V call is TRBV28, the J call TRBJ2-3; 7 bases line up with TRBD1. From germline, CDR1 is MDHEN and CDR2 SYDVKM. The CDR3 sequence is 15 residues long. V was pared by 6 bases and J by 1 base, with 7 bases of the junction left unmatched. For the CDR3, the DNA is TGTGCCAGCAGAACAGGGGTTCTTGGCACAGATACGCAGTATTTT. Residues: CASRTGVLGTDTQYF.

The rearrangement joins TRBV15 to TRBJ1-5; D is unclear. V dropped 0 bases and J dropped 6 bases, with 15 bases sitting between them. CDR3 length: 16 residues. The germline gives CDR1 LNHNV, CDR2 YYDKDF (reference sequence). The CDR3 region is CATSREGGVATQPQHF. As DNA, the CDR3 is TGTGCCACCAGCAGAGAAGGAGGAGTGGCCACTCAGCCCCAGCATTTT.

The rearrangement uses TRBV2 and TRBJ2-7, with 7 nucleotides matching TRBD1. J lost 6 bases, V lost 6 bases, and 11 bases had no gene match. The CDR3 consists of 14 residues. The V gene's germline CDR1 is SNHLY and CDR2 FYNNEI. As DNA, the CDR3 is TGTGCCAGCAGGAGCCTAGGACAGGAAGTCGAGCAGTACTTC. Translating gives CASRSLGQEVEQYF.

J is TRBJ2-1 and V is TRBV6-5; maybe TRBD2 (5 bases). From germline, CDR1 is MNHEY and CDR2 SVGAGI. V was cut by 0 bases and J by 3 bases, with 6 bases left in between. The CDR3 has 14 residues. The CDR3 sequence: CASSYSGIYNEQFF. The CDR3, as DNA: TGTGCCAGCAGTTACTCCGGGATCTACAATGAGCAGTTCTTC.

This rearrangement joins TRBV5-1 to TRBJ1-1; the D is unclear. CDR1 SGHRS and CDR2 YFSETQ come from the germline V gene. V was pared by 2 bases and J by 1 base, with 12 bases between. This CDR3 spans 15 amino acids. In DNA form, the CDR3 reads TGCGCCAGCAGCTTAATCGTGTCAGGGAACACTGAAGCTTTCTTT. Encoded protein: CASSLIVSGNTEAFF.

The J gene is TRBJ1-1, the V gene TRBV29-1; possibly TRBD1 for D (5 bases). The CDR3 loop spans 12 amino acids. With 4 bases removed from V and 1 base from J, the gap between germline ends came to 7 bases. The germline V gene encodes CDR1 SQVTM and CDR2 ANQGSEA. CDR3 amino acids: CSVVQGNTEAFF. As DNA, the CDR3 is TGCAGCGTTGTTCAGGGGAACACTGAAGCTTTCTTT.

This clone was observed a handful of times. J is TRBJ1-1 and V is TRBV6-5, with 8 bases fitting TRBD1. This CDR3 is built from 14 residues. V lost 6 bases, J lost 5 bases, and 8 bases stayed unmatched. From germline, CDR1 is MNHEY and CDR2 SVGAGI. The DNA of the CDR3 is TGTGCCAGCAGATACACAGGGGGGAGGACTGAAGCTTTCTTT. This translates into CASRYTGGRTEAFF.

This chain connects TRBV9 to TRBJ2-3; D may be TRBD2 (6 bases). The V gene lost 1 base and the J gene lost 1 base, with 13 bases spanning the gap. CDR1 SGDLS and CDR2 YYNGEE come from the germline V gene. CDR3 size: 16 residues. DNA of the CDR3: TGTGCCAGCAGCGTATCTTGGGGGGTTGGCACAGATACGCAGTATTTT. The encoded protein is CASSVSWGVGTDTQYF.

This chain uses TRBV5-6 with TRBJ2-3, with D hard to call. The germline CDR1 and CDR2 sequences are SGHDT and YYEEEE. The CDR3 runs to 13 residues. V was cut by 1 base and J by 0 bases, with 3 bases left in between. CDR3 sequence (DNA): TGTGCCAGCAGCTTGACTAGCACAGATACGCAGTATTTT. Protein: CASSLTSTDTQYF.

V gene TRBV12-5 combines with J gene TRBJ2-7; tentatively, D is TRBD2 (5 bases). The CDR3 loop spans 17 amino acids. CDR1 and CDR2 from the germline V gene are LGHNT and FRNRAP. V lost 0 bases and J lost 2, with 17 bases in between. The CDR3 spells CASGLVIWGRRAYEQYF. CDR3 in DNA: TGTGCTAGTGGTTTGGTAATTTGGGGTCGGCGGGCCTACGAGCAGTACTTC.

This clone was seen a single time. The chain has TRBV27 and TRBJ1-5; 7 bases line up with TRBD1. The germline gives CDR1 MNHEY, CDR2 SMNVEV (reference sequence). Trimming at V came to 5 bases and at J to 0 bases, leaving 7 bases not matched to a gene. This CDR3 contains 16 residues. The CDR3 loop is CASSPETGYSNQPQHF. CDR3 coding DNA: TGTGCCAGCAGTCCTGAGACAGGGTATAGCAATCAGCCCCAGCATTTT.

The chain links TRBV18 to TRBJ2-1; a weak D match, TRBD1 (6 bases). The CDR3 is made up of 11 amino acids. V lost 4 bases to trimming and J lost 12 bases, with 10 bases between them. Per the germline V gene, CDR1 is KGHSH and CDR2 is LQKENI. CDR3 DNA: TGTGCCAGCTCACAGGACAGCGTGCAGTTCTTC. It specifies CASSQDSVQFF.

The chain is built from TRBV19 and TRBJ2-2; 11 bases agree with TRBD1. V was clipped by 5 bases and J by 5 bases; unmatched bases: 7. The CDR3 extends over 16 amino acids. Germline CDR1 and CDR2: LNHDA and SQIVND (reference sequence). DNA for the CDR3: TGTGCCAGTAGTGATCCGGGACAGGGGGGAACCGGGGAGCTGTTTTTT. It specifies CASSDPGQGGTGELFF.

The gene calls are TRBV7-6 and TRBJ1-6; D possibly corresponds to TRBD1 (6 bases). The V end lost 2 bases, the J end lost 8 bases, and 10 bases lay between the germline ends. Germline values: CDR1 SGHVS, CDR2 FNYEAQ. The CDR3 has 14 residues. CDR3 nucleotides: TGTGCCAGCAGCTTAACAGGGCAATATTCACCCCTCCACTTT. As protein: CASSLTGQYSPLHF.

The chain is built from TRBV27 and TRBJ2-1, with 8 bases aligning to TRBD2. The CDR3 runs to 15 residues. CDR1 is MNHEY, CDR2 SMNVEV, per germline (reference sequence). V shed 3 bases and J 1 base; nucleotides not matched to a gene: 2. As DNA, the CDR3 is TGTGCCAGCAGTTTCGGGGGGGCGTCCTACAATGAGCAGTTCTTC. Translating it yields CASSFGGASYNEQFF.

V gene TRBV25-1 combines with J gene TRBJ2-1; 8 nucleotides match TRBD1. V shed 3 bases, J shed 7 bases, and the junction held 5 bases outside the gene matches. The V gene's germline CDR1 is MGHDK and CDR2 SYGVNS. The CDR3 length is 14 residues. CDR3 bases: TGTGCCAGCAGTGACCGACAGGGGATGAATGAGCAGTTCTTC. This gives the protein CASSDRQGMNEQFF.

The chain joins TRBV19 to TRBJ2-3; TRBD1 aligns across 7 bases. This CDR3 has 14 amino acids. Germline V gene lookup returns CDR1 LNHDA and CDR2 SQIVND (reference sequence). After removal of 3 bases from V and 5 bases from J, the junction contained 5 bases not matched to a gene. CDR3 bases: TGTGCCAGTAGTATCGGCTCAGGGGGAGATACGCAGTATTTT. Translating gives CASSIGSGGDTQYF.

The CDR3 protein is CASSQKGRGEKETQYF. CDR3 nucleotide sequence: TGTGCCAGCAGCCAGAAGGGACGGGGGGAAAAAGAGACCCAGTACTTC. The chain joins TRBV3-1 (or the pseudogene TRBV3-2) to TRBJ2-5; TRBD2 matches at 7 bases. The length of the CDR3 is 16 residues. Germline V gene data show CDR1 as LGHDT and CDR2 as YNNKEL (reference sequence). V lost 3 bases to trimming and J lost 3 bases; unmatched junction nucleotides: 10.

This clone was observed a few times. The chain has TRBV6-6 and TRBJ2-5; TRBD1 matches 8 bases. Trimming removed 0 bases from V and 5 bases from J; junction bases left unmatched: 8. CDR1 MNHNY and CDR2 SVGAGI come from the germline V gene (reference sequence). The CDR3 contains 16 residues. This CDR3 reads CASSYSDQGARETQYF. CDR3 DNA: TGTGCCAGCAGTTACTCTGATCAGGGGGCACGGGAGACCCAGTACTTC.

Comment on this clone: Other DNA sequences in the same sample also yield this CDR3. The chain uses TRBV18 and TRBJ1-1, with D perhaps matching TRBD1 (5 bases). Between the trimmed V and J ends, which lost 6 bases and 1 base, there was a span of 9 bases. This CDR3 has 13 residues. The germline V gene encodes CDR1 KGHSH and CDR2 LQKENI. CDR3 residues: CASSQGQNTEAFF. The CDR3 DNA sequence: TGTGCCAGCTCCCAAGGACAGAACACTGAAGCTTTCTTT.

This chain joins TRBV4-2 and TRBJ2-7; 13 bases are a match to TRBD2. Germline values: CDR1 LGHNA, CDR2 YNFKEQ. The CDR3 runs to 17 residues. Germline trimming cut 0 bases from V and 6 bases from J; bases unmatched to any gene: 8. In DNA form, the CDR3 reads TGTGCCAGCAGCCAAGATTCACTAGCGGGGGGGTCCCCCGAGCAGTACTTC. Translating gives CASSQDSLAGGSPEQYF.